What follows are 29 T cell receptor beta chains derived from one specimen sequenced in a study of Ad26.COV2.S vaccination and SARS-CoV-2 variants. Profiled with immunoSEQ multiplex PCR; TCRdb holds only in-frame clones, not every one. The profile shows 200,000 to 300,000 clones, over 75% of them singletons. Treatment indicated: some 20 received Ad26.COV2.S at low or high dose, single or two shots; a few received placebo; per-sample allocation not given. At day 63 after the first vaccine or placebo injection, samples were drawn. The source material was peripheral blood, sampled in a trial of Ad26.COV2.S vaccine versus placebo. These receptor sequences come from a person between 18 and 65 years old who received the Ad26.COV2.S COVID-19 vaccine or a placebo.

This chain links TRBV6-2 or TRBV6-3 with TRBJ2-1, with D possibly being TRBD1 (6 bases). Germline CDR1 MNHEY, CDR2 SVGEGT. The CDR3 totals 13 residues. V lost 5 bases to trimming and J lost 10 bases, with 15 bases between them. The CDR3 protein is CASSGQLTGEQFF. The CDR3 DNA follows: TGTGCCAGCAGTGGACAGCTAACAGGCGAGCAGTTCTTC.

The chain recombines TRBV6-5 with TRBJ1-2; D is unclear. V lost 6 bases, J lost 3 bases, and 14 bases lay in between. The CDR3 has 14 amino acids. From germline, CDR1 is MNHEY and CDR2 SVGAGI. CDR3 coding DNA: TGTGCCAGCAGAGTCGGGCCCCAGGACTATGGCTACACCTTC. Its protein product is CASRVGPQDYGYTF.

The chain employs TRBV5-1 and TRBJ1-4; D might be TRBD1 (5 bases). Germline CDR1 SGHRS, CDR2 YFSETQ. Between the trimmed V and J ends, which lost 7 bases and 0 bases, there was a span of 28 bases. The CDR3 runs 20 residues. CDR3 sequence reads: CASGGASGGRAFATNEKLFF. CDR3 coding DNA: TGCGCCAGCGGCGGGGCTTCGGGAGGCAGGGCCTTTGCAACTAATGAAAAACTGTTTTTT. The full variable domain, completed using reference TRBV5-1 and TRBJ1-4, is KAGVTQTPRYLIKTRGQQVTLSCSPISGHRSVSWYQQTPGQGLQFLFEYFSETQRNKGNFPGRFSGRQFSNSRSEMNVSTLELGDSALYLCASGGASGGRAFATNEKLFFGSGTQLSVL.

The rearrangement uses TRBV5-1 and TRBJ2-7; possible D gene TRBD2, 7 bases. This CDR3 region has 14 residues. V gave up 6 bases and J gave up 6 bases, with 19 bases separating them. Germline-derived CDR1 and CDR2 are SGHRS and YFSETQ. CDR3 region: CASTAWRGGPEQYF. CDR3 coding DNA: TGCGCCAGCACCGCCTGGAGGGGGGGCCCCGAGCAGTACTTC.

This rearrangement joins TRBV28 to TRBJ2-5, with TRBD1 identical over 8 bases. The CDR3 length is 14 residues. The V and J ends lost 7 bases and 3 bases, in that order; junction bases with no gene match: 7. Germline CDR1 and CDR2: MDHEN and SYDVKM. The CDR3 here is CASTPDRVEETQYF. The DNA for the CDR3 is TGTGCCAGCACCCCGGACAGGGTAGAAGAGACCCAGTACTTC. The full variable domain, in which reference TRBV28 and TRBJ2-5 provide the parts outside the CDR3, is DVKVTQSSRYLVKRTGEKVFLECVQDMDHENMFWYRQDPGLGLRLIYFSYDVKMKEKGDIPEGYSVSREKKERFSLILESASTNQTSMYLCASTPDRVEETQYFGPGTRLLVL.

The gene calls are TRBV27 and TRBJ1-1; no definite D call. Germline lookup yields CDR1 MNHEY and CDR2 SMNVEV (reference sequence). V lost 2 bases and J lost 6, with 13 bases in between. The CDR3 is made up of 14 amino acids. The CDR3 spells CASSLSLGQAEAFF. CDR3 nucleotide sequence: TGTGCCAGCAGTTTAAGTCTTGGGCAGGCTGAAGCTTTCTTT.

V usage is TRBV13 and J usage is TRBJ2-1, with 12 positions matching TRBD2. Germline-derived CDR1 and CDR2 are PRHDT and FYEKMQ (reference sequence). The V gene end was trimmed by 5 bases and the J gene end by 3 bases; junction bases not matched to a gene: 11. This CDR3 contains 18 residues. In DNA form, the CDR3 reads TGTGCCAGCAGCCCGATACTAGGACTAGCGGGGATCTACAATGAGCAGTTCTTC. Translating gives CASSPILGLAGIYNEQFF.

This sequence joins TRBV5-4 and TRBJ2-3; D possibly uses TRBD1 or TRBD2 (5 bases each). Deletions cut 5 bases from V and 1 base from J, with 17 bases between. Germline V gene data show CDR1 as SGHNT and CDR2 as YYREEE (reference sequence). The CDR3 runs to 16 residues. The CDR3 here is CASRNQGEVRTDTQYF. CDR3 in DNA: TGTGCCAGCAGAAACCAGGGAGAGGTGCGCACAGATACGCAGTATTTT.

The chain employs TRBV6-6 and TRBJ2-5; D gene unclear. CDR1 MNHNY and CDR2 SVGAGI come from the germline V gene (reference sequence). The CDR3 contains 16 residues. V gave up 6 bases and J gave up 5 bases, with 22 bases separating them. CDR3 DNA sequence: TGTGCCAGCAGGCTAGTGGGCCTTACAGTTCCTGAGACCCAGTACTTC. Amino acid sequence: CASRLVGLTVPETQYF.

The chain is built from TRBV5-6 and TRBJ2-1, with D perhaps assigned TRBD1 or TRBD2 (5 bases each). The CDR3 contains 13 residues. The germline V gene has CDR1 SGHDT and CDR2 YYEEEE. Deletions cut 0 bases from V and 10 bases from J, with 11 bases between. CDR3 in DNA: TGTGCCAGCAGCTTGGGTGGGGCGGGCGAGCAGTTCTTC. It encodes CASSLGGAGEQFF.

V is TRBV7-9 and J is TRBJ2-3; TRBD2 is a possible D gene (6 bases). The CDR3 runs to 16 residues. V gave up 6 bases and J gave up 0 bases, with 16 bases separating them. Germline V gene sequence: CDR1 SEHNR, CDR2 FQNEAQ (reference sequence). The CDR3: CASSYLAGRSTDTQYF. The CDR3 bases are TGTGCCAGCAGTTACCTCGCGGGACGGAGCACAGATACGCAGTATTTT.

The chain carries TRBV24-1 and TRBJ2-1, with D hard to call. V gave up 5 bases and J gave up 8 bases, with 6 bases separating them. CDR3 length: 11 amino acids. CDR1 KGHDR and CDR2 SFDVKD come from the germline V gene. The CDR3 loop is CATSGYDEQFF. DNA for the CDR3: TGTGCCACCAGTGGTTACGATGAGCAGTTCTTC.

The CDR3 DNA reads as TGTGCCAGCAGCGCCGGGCTACGGGGGACGGTTCGACGAAGCTCCTACAATGAGCAGTTCTTC. Translated: CASSAGLRGTVRRSSYNEQFF. The V gene is TRBV7-3, the J gene TRBJ2-1; weak D call: TRBD2 (6 bases). Trimming cost V 5 bases and J 0 bases, with 29 bases left between them. The CDR3 is made up of 21 amino acids. The germline CDR1 and CDR2 sequences are SGHTA and FQGTGA.

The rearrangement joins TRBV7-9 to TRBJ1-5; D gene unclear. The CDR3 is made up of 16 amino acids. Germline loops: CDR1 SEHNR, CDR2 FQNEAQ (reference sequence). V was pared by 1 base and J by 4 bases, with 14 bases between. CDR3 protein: CASSLGTASANQPQHF. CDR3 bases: TGTGCCAGCAGCTTAGGCACAGCGTCGGCGAATCAGCCCCAGCATTTT.

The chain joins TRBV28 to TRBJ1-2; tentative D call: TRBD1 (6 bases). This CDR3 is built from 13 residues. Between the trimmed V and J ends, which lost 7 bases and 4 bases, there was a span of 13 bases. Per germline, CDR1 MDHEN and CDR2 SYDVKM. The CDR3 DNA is TGTGCCAGCACCCTACAGGGTACCTATGGCTACACCTTC. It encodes CASTLQGTYGYTF.

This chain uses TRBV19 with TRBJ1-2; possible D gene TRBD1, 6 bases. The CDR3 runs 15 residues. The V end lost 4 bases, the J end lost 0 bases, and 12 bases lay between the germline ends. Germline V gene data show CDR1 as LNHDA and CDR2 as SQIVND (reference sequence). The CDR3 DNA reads TGTGCCAGTAGTACGATGGCAGGGGCTAACTATGGCTACACCTTC. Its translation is CASSTMAGANYGYTF.

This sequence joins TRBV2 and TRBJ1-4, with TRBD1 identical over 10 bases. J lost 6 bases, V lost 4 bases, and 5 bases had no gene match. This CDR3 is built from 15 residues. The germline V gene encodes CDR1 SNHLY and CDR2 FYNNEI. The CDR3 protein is CASSGTGGGDEKLFF. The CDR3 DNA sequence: TGTGCCAGCAGTGGGACAGGGGGTGGGGATGAAAAACTGTTTTTT.

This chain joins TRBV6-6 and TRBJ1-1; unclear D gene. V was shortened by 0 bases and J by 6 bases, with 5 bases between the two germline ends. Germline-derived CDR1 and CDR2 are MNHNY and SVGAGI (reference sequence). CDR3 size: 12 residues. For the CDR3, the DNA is TGTGCCAGCAGTTACTCGAGGGCTGAAGCTTTCTTT. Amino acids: CASSYSRAEAFF.

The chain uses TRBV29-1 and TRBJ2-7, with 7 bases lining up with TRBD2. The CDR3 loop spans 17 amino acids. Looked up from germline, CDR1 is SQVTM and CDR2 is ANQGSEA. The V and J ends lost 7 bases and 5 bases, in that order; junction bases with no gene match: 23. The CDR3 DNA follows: TGCAGCGAAAAACGATCCCAACAGCGGGGAGAACTCAACGAGCAGTACTTC. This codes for CSEKRSQQRGELNEQYF.

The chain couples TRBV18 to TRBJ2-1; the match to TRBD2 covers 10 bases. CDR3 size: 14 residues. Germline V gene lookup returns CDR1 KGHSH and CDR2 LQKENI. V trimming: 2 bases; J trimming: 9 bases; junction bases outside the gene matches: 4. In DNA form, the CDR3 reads TGTGCCAGCTCACCAAGCCAGCGGGAGGGTGAGCAGTTCTTC. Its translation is CASSPSQREGEQFF.

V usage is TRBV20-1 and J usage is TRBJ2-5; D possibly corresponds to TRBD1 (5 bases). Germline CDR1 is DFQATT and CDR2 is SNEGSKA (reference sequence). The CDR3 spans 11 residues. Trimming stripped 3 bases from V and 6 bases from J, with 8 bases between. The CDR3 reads CSASQGQTQYF. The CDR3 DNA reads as TGCAGTGCTAGCCAGGGTCAGACCCAGTACTTC.

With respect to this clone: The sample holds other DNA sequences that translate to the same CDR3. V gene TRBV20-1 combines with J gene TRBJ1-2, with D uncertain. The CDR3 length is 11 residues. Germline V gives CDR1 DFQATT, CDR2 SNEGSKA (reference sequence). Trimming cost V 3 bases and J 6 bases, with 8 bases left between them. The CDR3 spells CSASVGNGYTF. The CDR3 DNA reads TGCAGTGCTAGTGTGGGGAATGGCTACACCTTC.

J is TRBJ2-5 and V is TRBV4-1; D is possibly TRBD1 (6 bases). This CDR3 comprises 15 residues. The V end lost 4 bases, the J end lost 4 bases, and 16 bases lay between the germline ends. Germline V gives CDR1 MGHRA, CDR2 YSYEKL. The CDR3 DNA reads TGCGCCAGCAGCCTCATACAGGGAGTGGGAGAGACCCAGTACTTC. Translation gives CASSLIQGVGETQYF.

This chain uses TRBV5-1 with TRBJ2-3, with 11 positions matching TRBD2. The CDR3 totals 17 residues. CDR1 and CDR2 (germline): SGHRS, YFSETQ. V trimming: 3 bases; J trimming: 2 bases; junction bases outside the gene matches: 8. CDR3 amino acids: CASSSPTSGRLTDTQYF. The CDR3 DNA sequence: TGCGCCAGCAGCTCCCCTACTAGCGGGAGACTCACAGATACGCAGTATTTT.

CDR3 region: CASRGAEYYNEQFF. In DNA form, the CDR3 reads TGCGCCAGCAGGGGGGCCGAGTACTACAATGAGCAGTTCTTC. V usage is TRBV5-1 and J usage is TRBJ2-1; weak D call: TRBD1 (6 bases). The germline V gene has CDR1 SGHRS and CDR2 YFSETQ. The ends were cut back, 5 bases at V and 3 bases at J, with 12 bases in the middle. The CDR3 has 14 amino acids.

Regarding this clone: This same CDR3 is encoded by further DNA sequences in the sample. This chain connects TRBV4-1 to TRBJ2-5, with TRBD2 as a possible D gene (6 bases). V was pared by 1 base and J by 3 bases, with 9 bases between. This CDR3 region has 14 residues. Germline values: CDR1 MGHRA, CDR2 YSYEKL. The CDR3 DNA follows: TGCGCCAGCAGCCAAGTGGGGGGAGAAGAGACCCAGTACTTC. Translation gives CASSQVGGEETQYF.

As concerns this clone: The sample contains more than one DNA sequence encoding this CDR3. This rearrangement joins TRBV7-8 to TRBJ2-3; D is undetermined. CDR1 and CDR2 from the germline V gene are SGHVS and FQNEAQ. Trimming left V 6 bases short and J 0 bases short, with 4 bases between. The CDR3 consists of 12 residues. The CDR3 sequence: CASSPSTDTQYF. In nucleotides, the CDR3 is TGTGCCAGCAGTCCGAGCACAGATACGCAGTATTTT.

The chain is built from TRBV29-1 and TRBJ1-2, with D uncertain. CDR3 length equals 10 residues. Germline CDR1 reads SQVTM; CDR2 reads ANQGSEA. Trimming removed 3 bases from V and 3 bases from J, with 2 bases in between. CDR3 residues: CSVEDYGYTF. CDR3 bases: TGCAGCGTTGAGGACTATGGCTACACCTTC.

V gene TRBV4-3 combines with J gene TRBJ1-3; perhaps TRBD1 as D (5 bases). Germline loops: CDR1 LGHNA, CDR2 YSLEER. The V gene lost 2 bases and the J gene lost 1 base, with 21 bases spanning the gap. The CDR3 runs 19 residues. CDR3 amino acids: CASSQWNSRPGKSGNTIYF. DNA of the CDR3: TGCGCCAGCAGCCAATGGAACAGCAGACCAGGGAAATCTGGAAACACCATATATTTT.